This TCR beta chain was sequenced during a study of blood T cell repertoires in COVID-19. Study-wide context: Sites across the United States, Italy and Spain contributed samples from acute and convalescent COVID-19. Sample material is recorded as cDNA or gDNA derived from T cells, B-cell-depleted T cells, or PBMCs.

The authors' processing: It was from reference gene primer amplification that nucleated cell counts were estimated. Assay: immunoSEQ multiplex PCR; the TCRdb copy retains only in-frame clones and omits some. From that table come the V and J calls and clone size; the DNA was used to work out D and trimming. The sample lists some 70,000 clones, 90% occurring once. Seattle patients were enrolled while actively infected and followed longitudinally. The V segment lost 4 bases and the J segment 4 bases; nucleotides outside the gene matches: 2. CDR3 size: 13 residues. The V gene is TRBV12-3 or TRBV12-4, the J gene TRBJ1-1, with 8 bases that match TRBD1. The specimen sequenced was peripheral blood. The clonotype comes from a middle-aged man with COVID-19, enrolled during active disease. This chain's CDR3 is CASSWTGSTEAFF. The CDR3 nucleotides read TGTGCCAGCAGTTGGACAGGGAGCACTGAAGCTTTCTTT.